Listed below are T cell receptor beta chains from one sample, sequenced in a study of prognosis after radiotherapy for stage I lung cancer. TCRdb analysed the multiplex PCR reads with MiXCR anew, one entry per CDR3 protein. The sample records fewer than 35,000 distinct CDR3 sequences, 40% to 60% being singletons. The specimen comprised PBMCs, sampled before or after stereotactic body radiation therapy (not recorded which). The receptors come from a donor over 45 with non-small cell lung cancer. CDR3s include the opening cysteine and the closing phenylalanine or tryptophan.

J: TRBJ2-3
V: TRBV7-2
CDR3: CASSLCLAGGPTYTQYF

J: TRBJ2-2
V: TRBV20-1
CDR3: CSARPGGRDTGELFF

J: TRBJ2-1
V: TRBV5-1
CDR3: CASSLGTGVVNEQFF

J: TRBJ1-2
V: TRBV7-2
CDR3: CASSFTDSGYGYTF

J: TRBJ2-5
V: TRBV6-2/TRBV6-3
CDR3: CASSLTTMPYF

J: TRBJ2-7
V: TRBV30
CDR3: CAWDRDSYEQYF

J: TRBJ2-5
V: TRBV2
CDR3: CASSESRQGAGSRETQYF

J: TRBJ1-4
V: TRBV9
CDR3: CASSGSGGMGEKLFF

J: TRBJ1-1
V: TRBV4-3
CDR3: CASSQEVRLGRMGTEAFF

J: TRBJ2-7
V: TRBV27
CDR3: CASSLSSCSYEQYF

J: TRBJ2-1
V: TRBV5-4
CDR3: CASILARGEQFF

J: TRBJ1-2
V: TRBV5-1
CDR3: CASSTDNWDYGYTF

J: TRBJ1-4
V: TRBV12-3/TRBV12-4
CDR3: CASSPGGAGRKLFF

J: TRBJ1-5
V: TRBV30
CDR3: CAWSAALPNQPQHF

J: TRBJ2-1
V: TRBV12-3/TRBV12-4
CDR3: CVSSRLAALTEQFF

J: TRBJ2-2
V: TRBV4-2
CDR3: CASSQLLGRAPGELFF

J: TRBJ2-1
V: TRBV5-1
CDR3: CASSLDYSSYNEQFF

J: TRBJ2-2
V: TRBV5-6
CDR3: CASSFWQGGELFF

J: TRBJ2-1
V: TRBV6-4
CDR3: CASGRPQGRTSGRAAQFF

J: TRBJ2-3
V: TRBV18
CDR3: CASSPPVGGADTQYF

J: TRBJ1-2
V: TRBV28
CDR3: CASRGTRDSYGYNF

J: TRBJ2-3
V: TRBV11-3
CDR3: CASSLGTSSTDTQYF

J: TRBJ1-3
V: TRBV30
CDR3: CAWSPAGNTIYF

J: TRBJ2-2
V: TRBV11-3
CDR3: CASSDSTSGGLDTGDLFF

J: TRBJ2-3
V: TRBV3-1
CDR3: CASSQDGAPSDTQYF

J: TRBJ2-1
V: TRBV18
CDR3: CASSRIPGQGAQGQFF

J: TRBJ2-1
V: TRBV12-3/TRBV12-4
CDR3: CASSSRTGRVNEQFF

J: TRBJ2-3
V: TRBV28
CDR3: CASSRRTIWSDTQYF

J: TRBJ2-1
V: TRBV3-1
CDR3: CVSRTSPYEQFF

J: TRBJ1-4
V: TRBV28
CDR3: CASSLFGGNEKLFF

J: TRBJ1-6
V: TRBV28
CDR3: CAGSFVRNNSPLHF

J: TRBJ2-3
V: TRBV20-1
CDR3: CSARDSGVGGNTDTQYF

J: TRBJ1-5
V: TRBV28
CDR3: CASSLDGNQPKHF

J: TRBJ1-5
V: TRBV12-3/TRBV12-4
CDR3: CVGSRGGRAQHF

J: TRBJ1-2
V: TRBV30
CDR3: CAWSVGRANYGYTF

J: TRBJ1-6
V: TRBV11-2
CDR3: CASSLEMDGNSPLHF